This T cell receptor beta chain was captured by sequencing in a study of blood T cell repertoires in COVID-19. CDR3 length: 16 residues. V dropped 7 bases and J dropped 3 bases, with 18 bases sitting between them. The germline CDR1 and CDR2 sequences are LNHDA and SQIVND (reference sequence). Sequencing used immunoSEQ multiplex PCR; TCRdb keeps in-frame clones, though not all of them. The sample lists roughly 400,000 clones, 75% to 90% occurring once. This clone was found a few times. The clonotype was recovered from a young man who had recovered from COVID-19. The source material was PBMCs or T cells enriched from blood (not recorded which). V and J are TRBV19 and TRBJ1-4; D is perhaps TRBD1 (5 bases). The CDR3 DNA follows: TGTGCCAGTACCCTAGGAGGGGTCTTGGCTAATGAAAAACTGTTTTTT. Encoded protein: CASTLGGVLANEKLFF.